These 2 T cell receptor beta chains share one sample of origin, sequenced in a study of blood T cell repertoires in COVID-19. Only in-frame clones appear in the TCRdb table, and some are missing; sequencing was by immunoSEQ multiplex PCR. There are over 250,000 clones in the sample; approximately 90% occur only once, and 5.5% to 8% lies in the top ten. The sample comprised peripheral blood. The receptors come from a woman in her fifties or sixties with COVID-19, enrolled during active disease.

The chain recombines TRBV14 with TRBJ1-1, with D unclear. Germline V gives CDR1 SGHDN, CDR2 FVKESK. V was pared by 6 bases and J by 0 bases, with 5 bases between. This CDR3 spans 12 amino acids. The chain's CDR3 is CASSPMNTEAFF. In DNA, the CDR3 is TGTGCCAGCAGTCCTATGAACACTGAAGCTTTCTTT.

The rearrangement links TRBV9 to TRBJ2-7; TRBD2 aligns across 9 bases. V lost 5 bases, J lost 2 bases, and 5 bases stayed unmatched. The CDR3 consists of 14 residues. The V gene's germline CDR1 is SGDLS and CDR2 YYNGEE. The DNA for the CDR3 is TGTGCCAGCAGTCGAGCGGGAGGTCCCTACGAGCAGTACTTC. Translating it yields CASSRAGGPYEQYF.